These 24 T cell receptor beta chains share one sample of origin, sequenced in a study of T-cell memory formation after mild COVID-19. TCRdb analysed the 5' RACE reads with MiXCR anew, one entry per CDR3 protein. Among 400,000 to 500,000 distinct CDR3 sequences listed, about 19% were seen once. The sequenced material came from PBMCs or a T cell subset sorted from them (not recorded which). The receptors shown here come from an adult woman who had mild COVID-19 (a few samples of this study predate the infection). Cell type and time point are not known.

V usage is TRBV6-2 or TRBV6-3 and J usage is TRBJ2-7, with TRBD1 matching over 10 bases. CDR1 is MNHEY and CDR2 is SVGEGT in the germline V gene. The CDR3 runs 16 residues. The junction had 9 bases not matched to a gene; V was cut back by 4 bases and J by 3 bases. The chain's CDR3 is CASSSFLTGGLYEQYF. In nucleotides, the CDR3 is TGTGCCAGCAGTTCCTTCCTGACAGGGGGCCTCTACGAGCAGTACTTC.

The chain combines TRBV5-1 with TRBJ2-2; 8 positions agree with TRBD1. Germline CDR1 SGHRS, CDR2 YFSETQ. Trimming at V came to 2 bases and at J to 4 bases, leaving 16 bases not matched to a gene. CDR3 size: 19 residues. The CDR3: CASSFSRQGAPRGTGELFF. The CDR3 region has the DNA TGCGCCAGCAGCTTTTCACGGCAGGGGGCCCCGCGGGGCACCGGGGAGCTGTTTTTT.

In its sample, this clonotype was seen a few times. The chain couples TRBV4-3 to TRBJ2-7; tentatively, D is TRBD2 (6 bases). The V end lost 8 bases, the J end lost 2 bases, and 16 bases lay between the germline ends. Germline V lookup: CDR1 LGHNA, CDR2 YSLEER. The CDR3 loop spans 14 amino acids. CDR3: CASSPSTGAYEQYF. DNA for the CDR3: TGCGCCAGCTCCCCTAGTACGGGAGCCTACGAGCAGTACTTC.

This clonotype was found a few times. The CDR3 bases are TGCAGCGTTGAGGAAGGCAAAAACATTCAGTACTTC. Protein: CSVEEGKNIQYF. The chain employs TRBV29-1 and TRBJ2-4; D unclear. Germline assignment: CDR1 SQVTM and CDR2 ANQGSEA. The V end was cut by 3 bases, the J end by 3 bases, with 6 bases between. The CDR3 runs 12 residues.

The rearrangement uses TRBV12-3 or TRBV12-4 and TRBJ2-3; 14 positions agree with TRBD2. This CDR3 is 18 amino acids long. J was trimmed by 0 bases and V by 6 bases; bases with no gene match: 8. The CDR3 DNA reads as TGTGCCAGCAGCCCCGGGACTAGCGGGAGTTTTAGCACAGATACGCAGTATTTT. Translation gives CASSPGTSGSFSTDTQYF.

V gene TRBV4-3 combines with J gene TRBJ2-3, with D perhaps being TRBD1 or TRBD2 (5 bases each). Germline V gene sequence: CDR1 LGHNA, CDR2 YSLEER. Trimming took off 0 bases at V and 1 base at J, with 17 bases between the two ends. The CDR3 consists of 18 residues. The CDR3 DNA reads TGCGCCAGCAGCCAAGATCCCCCGGGGCGGTATCGCACAGATACGCAGTATTTT. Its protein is CASSQDPPGRYRTDTQYF.

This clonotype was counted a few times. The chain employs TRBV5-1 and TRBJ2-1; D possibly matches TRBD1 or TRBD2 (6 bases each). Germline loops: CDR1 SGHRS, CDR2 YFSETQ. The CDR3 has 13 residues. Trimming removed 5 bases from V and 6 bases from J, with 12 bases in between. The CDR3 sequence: CASSIPGANEQFF. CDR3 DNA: TGCGCCAGCAGTATCCCGGGGGCCAATGAGCAGTTCTTC.

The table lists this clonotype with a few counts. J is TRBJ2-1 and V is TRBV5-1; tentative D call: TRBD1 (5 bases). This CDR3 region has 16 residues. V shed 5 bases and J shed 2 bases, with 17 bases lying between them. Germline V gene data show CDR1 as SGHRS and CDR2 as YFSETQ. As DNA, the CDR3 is TGCGCCAGCAGATTATCAGGGCTAGTCACCTACAATGAGCAGTTCTTC. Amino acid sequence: CASRLSGLVTYNEQFF.

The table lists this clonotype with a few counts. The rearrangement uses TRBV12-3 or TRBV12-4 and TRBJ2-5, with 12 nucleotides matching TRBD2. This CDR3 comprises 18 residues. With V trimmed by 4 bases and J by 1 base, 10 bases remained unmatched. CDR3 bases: TGTGCCAGCAGTTCCCCTTGGACTAGCGGGGTGCTCCAAGAGACCCAGTACTTC. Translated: CASSSPWTSGVLQETQYF.

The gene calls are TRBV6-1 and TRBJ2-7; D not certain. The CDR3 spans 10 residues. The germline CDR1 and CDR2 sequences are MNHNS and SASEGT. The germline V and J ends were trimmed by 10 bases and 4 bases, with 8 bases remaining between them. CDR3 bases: TGTGCCACCTCCCCATACGAGCAGTACTTC. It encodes CATSPYEQYF.

CDR3 nucleotides: TGTGCCAGCAGAGCCTCTGGGGCCAACGTCCTGACTTTC. It is translated as CASRASGANVLTF. The chain employs TRBV27 and TRBJ2-6; D remains ambiguous. Germline V CDR1 and CDR2: MNHEY, SMNVEV (reference sequence). The V end lost 6 bases, the J end lost 0 bases, and 3 bases lay between the germline ends. The CDR3 extends over 13 amino acids.

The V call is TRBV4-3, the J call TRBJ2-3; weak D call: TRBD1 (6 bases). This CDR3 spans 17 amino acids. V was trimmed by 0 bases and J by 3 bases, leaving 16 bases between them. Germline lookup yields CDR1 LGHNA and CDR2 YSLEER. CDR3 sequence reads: CASSQDFRGGSTDTQYF. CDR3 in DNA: TGCGCCAGCAGCCAAGATTTCAGGGGTGGTAGTACAGATACGCAGTATTTT.

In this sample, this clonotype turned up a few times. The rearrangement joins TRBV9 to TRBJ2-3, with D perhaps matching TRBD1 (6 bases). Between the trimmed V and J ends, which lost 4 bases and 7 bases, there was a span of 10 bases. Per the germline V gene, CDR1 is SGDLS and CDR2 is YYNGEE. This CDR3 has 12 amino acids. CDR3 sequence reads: CASSPDSYTQYF. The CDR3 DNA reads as TGTGCCAGCAGCCCGGACAGTTATACGCAGTATTTT.

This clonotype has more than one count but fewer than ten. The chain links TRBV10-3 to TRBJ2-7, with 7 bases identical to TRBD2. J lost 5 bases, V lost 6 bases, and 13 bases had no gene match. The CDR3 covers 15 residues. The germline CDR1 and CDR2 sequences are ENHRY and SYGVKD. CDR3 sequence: CAISIVTGGRNEQYF. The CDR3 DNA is TGTGCCATCAGCATAGTTACGGGAGGACGAAACGAGCAGTACTTC.

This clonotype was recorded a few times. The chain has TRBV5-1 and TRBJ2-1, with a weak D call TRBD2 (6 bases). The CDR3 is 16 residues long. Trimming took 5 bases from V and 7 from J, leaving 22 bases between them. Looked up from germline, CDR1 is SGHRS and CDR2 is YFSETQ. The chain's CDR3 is CASRGGLVRSDNEQFF. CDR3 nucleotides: TGCGCCAGCAGAGGAGGGCTAGTAAGGTCGGATAATGAGCAGTTCTTC.

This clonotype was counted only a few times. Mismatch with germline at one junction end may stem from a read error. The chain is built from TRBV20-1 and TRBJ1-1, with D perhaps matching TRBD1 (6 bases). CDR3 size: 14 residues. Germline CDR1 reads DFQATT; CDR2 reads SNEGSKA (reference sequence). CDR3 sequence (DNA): TGCAGTGCTAGAGCTAGGGGGTTGAAGACTGAAGCTTTCTTT. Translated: CSARARGLKTEAFF.

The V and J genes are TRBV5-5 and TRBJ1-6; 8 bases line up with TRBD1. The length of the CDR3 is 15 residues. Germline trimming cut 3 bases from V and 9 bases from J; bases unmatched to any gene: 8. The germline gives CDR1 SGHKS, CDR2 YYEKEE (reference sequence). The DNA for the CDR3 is TGTGCCAGCAGCTCGGGACAGGAGATGGGTTCACCCCTCCACTTT. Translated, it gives CASSSGQEMGSPLHF.

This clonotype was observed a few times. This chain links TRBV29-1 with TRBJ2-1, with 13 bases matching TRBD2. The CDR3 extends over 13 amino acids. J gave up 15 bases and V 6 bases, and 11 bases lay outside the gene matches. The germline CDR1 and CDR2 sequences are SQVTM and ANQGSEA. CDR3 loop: CSVDRLAGGQMFF. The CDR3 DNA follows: TGCAGCGTGGACCGACTAGCGGGAGGCCAAATGTTCTTC.

The CDR3 bases are TGTGCCAGCAGTTTATCTTGGCGGGAATATGGCTACACCTTC. Encoded protein: CASSLSWREYGYTF. The chain recombines TRBV27 with TRBJ1-2, with D unresolved. Between the trimmed V and J ends, which lost 0 bases and 5 bases, there was a span of 10 bases. CDR3 length equals 14 residues. CDR1 is MNHEY, CDR2 SMNVEV, per germline (reference sequence).

The CDR3 sequence is CASSQAWGYEQFF. The CDR3 DNA follows: TGTGCCAGCTCACAAGCTTGGGGGTATGAGCAGTTCTTC. The chain joins TRBV18 to TRBJ2-1; TRBD1 or TRBD2 may be the D gene (5 bases each). V was shortened by 4 bases and J by 8 bases, with 12 bases between the two germline ends. This CDR3 is built from 13 residues. Germline V gene sequence: CDR1 KGHSH, CDR2 LQKENI.

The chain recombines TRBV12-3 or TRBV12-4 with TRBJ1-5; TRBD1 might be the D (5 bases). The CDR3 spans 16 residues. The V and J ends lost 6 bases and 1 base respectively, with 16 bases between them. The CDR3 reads CASSGAASPSNQPQHF. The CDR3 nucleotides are TGTGCCAGCAGCGGGGCCGCTTCTCCCAGCAATCAGCCCCAGCATTTT.

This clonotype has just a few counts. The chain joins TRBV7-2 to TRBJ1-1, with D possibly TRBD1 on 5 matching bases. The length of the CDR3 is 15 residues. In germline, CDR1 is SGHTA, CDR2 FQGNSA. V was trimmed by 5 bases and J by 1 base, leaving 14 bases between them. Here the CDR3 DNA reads TGTGCCAGCAGCACGCGGGGGGGTTCGAACACTGAAGCTTTCTTT. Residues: CASSTRGGSNTEAFF.

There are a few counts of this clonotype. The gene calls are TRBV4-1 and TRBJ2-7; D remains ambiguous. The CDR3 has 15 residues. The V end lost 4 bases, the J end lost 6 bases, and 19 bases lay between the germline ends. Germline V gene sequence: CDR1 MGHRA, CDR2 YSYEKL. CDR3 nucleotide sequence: TGCGCCAGCAGCCCTTCGGGTAGGGCACTTCTCGAGCAGTACTTC. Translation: CASSPSGRALLEQYF.

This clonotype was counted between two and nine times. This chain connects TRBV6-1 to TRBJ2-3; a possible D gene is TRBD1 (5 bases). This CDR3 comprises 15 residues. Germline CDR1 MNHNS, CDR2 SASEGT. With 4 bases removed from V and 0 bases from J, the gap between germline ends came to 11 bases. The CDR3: CASSGQGWSTDTQYF. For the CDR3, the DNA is TGTGCCAGCAGTGGGCAGGGATGGAGCACAGATACGCAGTATTTT.